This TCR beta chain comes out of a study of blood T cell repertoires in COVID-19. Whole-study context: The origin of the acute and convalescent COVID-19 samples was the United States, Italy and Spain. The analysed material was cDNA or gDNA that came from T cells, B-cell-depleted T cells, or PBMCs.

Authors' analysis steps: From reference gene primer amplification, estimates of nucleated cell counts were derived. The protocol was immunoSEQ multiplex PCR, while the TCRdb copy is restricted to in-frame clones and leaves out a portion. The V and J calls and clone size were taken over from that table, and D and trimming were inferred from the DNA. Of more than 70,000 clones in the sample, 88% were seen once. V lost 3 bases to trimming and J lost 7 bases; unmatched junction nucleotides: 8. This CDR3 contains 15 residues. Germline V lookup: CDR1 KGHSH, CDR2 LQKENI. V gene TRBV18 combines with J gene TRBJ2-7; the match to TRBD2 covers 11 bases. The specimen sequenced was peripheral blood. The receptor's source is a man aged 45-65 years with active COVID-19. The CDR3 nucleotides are TGTGCCAGCTCACCGTCCCTAGCGGGGGGATCTGAGCAGTACTTC. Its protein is CASSPSLAGGSEQYF.